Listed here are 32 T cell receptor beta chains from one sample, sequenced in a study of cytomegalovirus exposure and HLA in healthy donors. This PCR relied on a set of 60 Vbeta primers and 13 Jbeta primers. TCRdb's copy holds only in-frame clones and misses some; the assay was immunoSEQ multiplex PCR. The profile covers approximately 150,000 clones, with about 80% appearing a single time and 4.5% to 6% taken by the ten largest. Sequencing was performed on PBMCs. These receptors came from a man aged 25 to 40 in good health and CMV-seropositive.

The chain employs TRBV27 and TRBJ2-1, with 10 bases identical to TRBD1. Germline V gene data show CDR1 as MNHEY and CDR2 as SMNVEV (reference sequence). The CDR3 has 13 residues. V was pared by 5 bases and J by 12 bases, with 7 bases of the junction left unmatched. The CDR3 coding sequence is TGTGCCAGCAGTCACGACAGGGGGCGGGGGCAGTTCTTC. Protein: CASSHDRGRGQFF.

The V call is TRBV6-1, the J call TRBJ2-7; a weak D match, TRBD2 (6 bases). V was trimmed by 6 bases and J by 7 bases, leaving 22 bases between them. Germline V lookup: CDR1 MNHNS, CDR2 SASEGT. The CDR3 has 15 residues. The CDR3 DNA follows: TGTGCCAGCAGAGATCCCGGGACTCCCATAGAGGAGCAGTACTTC. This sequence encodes CASRDPGTPIEEQYF.

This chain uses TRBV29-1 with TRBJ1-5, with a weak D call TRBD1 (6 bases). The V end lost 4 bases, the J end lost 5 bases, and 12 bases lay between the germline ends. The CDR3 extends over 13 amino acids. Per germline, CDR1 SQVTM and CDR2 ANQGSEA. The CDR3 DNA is TGCAGCGTTGGCTCAGGGGTGGATCAGCCCCAGCATTTT. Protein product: CSVGSGVDQPQHF.

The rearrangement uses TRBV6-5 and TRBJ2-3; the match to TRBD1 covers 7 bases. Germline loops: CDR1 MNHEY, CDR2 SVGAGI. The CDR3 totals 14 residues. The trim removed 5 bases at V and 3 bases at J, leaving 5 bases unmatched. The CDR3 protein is CASSDGTDTDTQYF. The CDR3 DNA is TGTGCCAGCAGTGACGGGACAGATACAGATACGCAGTATTTT.

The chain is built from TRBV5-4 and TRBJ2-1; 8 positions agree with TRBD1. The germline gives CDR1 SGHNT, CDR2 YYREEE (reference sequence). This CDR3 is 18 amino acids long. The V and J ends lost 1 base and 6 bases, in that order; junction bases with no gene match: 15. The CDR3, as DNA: TGTGCCAGCAGCTTGAACATTTTCCAGGGGGCTCTAGTCAATGAGCAGTTCTTC. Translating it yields CASSLNIFQGALVNEQFF. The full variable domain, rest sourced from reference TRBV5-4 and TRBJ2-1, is ETGVTQSPTHLIKTRGQQVTLRCSSQSGHNTVSWYQQALGQGPQFIFQYYREEENGRGNFPPRFSGLQFPNYSSELNVNALELDDSALYLCASSLNIFQGALVNEQFFGPGTRLTVL.

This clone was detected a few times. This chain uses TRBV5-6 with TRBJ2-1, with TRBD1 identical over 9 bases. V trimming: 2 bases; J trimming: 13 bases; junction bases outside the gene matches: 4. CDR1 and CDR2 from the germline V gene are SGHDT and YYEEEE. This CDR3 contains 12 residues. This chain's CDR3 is CASSLRTGAQFF. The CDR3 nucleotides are TGTGCCAGCAGCTTAAGGACAGGGGCACAGTTCTTC.

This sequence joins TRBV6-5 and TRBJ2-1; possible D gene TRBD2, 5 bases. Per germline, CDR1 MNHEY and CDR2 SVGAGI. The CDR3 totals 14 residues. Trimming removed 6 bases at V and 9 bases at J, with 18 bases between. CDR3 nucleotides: TGTGCCAGCAGGGGAAGTAGCGAGGGTGCTGAGCAGTTCTTC. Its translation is CASRGSSEGAEQFF.

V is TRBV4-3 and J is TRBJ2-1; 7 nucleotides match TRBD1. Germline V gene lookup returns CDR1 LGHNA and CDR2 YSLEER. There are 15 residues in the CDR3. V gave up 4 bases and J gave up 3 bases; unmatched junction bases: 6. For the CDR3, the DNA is TGCGCCAGCAGCCCCCGGACAGGCCGCTACAATGAGCAGTTCTTC. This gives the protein CASSPRTGRYNEQFF.

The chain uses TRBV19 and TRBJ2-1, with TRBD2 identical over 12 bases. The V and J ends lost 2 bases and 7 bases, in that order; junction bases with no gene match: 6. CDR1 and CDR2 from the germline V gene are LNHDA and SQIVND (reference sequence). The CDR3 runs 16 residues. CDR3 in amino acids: CASSITLAGGLNEQFF. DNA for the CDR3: TGTGCCAGTAGTATAACGCTAGCGGGGGGGCTGAATGAGCAGTTCTTC.

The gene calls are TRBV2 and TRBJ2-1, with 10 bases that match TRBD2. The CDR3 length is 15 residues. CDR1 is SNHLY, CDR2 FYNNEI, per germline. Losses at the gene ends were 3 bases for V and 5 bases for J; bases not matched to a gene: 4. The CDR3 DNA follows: TGTGCCAGCAGTGAGGGCCTAGCGGGGGACAATGAGCAGTTCTTC. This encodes CASSEGLAGDNEQFF.

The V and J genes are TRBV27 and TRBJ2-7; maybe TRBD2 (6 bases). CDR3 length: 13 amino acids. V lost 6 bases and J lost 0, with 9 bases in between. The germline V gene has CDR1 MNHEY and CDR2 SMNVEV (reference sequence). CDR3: CASSRDFSYEQYF. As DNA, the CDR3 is TGTGCCAGCAGCCGGGACTTCTCCTACGAGCAGTACTTC.

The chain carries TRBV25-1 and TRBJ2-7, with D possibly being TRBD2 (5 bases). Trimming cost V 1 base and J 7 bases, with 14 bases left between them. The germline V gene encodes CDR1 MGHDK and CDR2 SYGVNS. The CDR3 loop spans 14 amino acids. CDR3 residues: CASSEWTGKMEQYF. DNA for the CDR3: TGTGCCAGCAGTGAATGGACGGGGAAGATGGAGCAGTACTTC.

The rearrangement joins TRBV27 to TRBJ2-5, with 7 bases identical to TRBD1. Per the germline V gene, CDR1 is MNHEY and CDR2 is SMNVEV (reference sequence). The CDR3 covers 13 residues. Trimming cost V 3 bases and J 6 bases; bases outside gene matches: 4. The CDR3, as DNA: TGTGCCAGCAGTTTTTCAGGGGGACAGACCCAGTACTTC. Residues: CASSFSGGQTQYF.

CDR3 nucleotide sequence: TGTGCGGGAGGACTCATGAACACTGAAGCTTTCTTT. This encodes CAGGLMNTEAFF. The chain employs TRBV30 and TRBJ1-1; D call uncertain. Germline-derived CDR1 and CDR2 are GTSNPN and SVGIG (reference sequence). The CDR3 is 12 residues long.

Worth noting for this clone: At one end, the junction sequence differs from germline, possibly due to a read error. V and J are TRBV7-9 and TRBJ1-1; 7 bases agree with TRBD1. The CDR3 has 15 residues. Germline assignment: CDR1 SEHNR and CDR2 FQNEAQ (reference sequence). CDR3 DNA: TGTTCCAGCAGCTTAAGGTCAGGGGGGAACACTGAAGCTTTCTTT. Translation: CSSSLRSGGNTEAFF.

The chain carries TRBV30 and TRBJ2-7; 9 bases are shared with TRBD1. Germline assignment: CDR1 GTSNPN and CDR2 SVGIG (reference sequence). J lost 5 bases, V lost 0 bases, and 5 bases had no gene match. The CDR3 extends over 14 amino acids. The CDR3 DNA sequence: TGTGCCTGGAGTGTGACAGGGGGGAGTGACGAGCAGTACTTC. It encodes CAWSVTGGSDEQYF. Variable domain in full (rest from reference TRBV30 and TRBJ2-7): SQTIHQWPATLVQPVGSPLSLECTVEGTSNPNLYWYRQAAGRGLQLLFYSVGIGQISSEVPQNLSASRPQDRQFILSSKKLLLSDSGFYLCAWSVTGGSDEQYFGPGTRLTVT.

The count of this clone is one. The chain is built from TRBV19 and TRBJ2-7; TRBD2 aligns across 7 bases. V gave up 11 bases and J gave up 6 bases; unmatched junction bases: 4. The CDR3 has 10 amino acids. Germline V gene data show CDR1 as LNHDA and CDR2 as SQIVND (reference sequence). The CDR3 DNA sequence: TGTGCCGCGGGGGAGTCCGAGCAGTACTTC. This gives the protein CAAGESEQYF.

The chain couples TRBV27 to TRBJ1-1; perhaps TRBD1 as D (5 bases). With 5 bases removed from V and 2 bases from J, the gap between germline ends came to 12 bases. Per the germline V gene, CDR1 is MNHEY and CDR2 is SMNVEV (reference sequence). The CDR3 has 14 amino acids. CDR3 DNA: TGTGCCAGCAGTACGGACATGGTAAACACTGAAGCTTTCTTT. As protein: CASSTDMVNTEAFF.

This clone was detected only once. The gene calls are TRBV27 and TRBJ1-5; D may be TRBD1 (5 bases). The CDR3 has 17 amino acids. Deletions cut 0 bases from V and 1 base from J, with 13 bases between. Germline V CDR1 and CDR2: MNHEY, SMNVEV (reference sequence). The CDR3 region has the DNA TGTGCCAGCAGTTTATCACCGCCGACAGTGAGCAATCAGCCCCAGCATTTT. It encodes CASSLSPPTVSNQPQHF.

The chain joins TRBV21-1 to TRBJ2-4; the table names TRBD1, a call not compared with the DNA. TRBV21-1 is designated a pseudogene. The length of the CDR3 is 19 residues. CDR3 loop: CASSKNKLSGPLAKNIQYF. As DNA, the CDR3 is TGTGCCAGCAGCAAAAATAAACTCTCAGGGCCCCTAGCCAAAAACATTCAGTACTTC.

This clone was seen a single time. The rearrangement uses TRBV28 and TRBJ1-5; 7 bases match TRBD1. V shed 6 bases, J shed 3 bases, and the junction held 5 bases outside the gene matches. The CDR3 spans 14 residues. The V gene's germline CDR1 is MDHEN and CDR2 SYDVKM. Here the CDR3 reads CASSLGGPNQPQHF. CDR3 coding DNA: TGTGCCAGCAGCCTAGGGGGCCCCAATCAGCCCCAGCATTTT.

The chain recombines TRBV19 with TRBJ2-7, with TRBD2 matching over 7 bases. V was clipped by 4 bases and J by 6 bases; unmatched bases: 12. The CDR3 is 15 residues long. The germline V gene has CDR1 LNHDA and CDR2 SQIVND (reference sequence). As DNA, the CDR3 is TGTGCCAGTAGTAACGGCGCGGGGGAGCCCGTCGAGCAGTACTTC. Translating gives CASSNGAGEPVEQYF.

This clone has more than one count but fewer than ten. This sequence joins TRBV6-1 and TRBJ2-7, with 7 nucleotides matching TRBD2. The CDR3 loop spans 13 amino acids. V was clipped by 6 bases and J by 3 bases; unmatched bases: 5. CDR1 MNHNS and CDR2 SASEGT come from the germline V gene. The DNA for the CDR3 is TGTGCCAGCAGAAGGAGGGAGGGCTACGAGCAGTACTTC. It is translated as CASRRREGYEQYF.

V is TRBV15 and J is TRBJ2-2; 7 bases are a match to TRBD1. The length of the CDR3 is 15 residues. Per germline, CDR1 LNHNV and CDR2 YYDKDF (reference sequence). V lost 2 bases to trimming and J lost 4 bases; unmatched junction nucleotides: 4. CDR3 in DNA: TGTGCCACCAGCAGACTGACAGGGAGCACCGGGGAGCTGTTTTTT. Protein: CATSRLTGSTGELFF.

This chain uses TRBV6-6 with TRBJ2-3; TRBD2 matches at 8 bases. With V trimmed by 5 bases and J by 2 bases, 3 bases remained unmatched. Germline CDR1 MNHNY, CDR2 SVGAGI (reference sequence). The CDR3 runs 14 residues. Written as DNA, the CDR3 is TGTGCCAGCAGTCTTAGCGGGGTCACAGATACGCAGTATTTT. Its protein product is CASSLSGVTDTQYF.

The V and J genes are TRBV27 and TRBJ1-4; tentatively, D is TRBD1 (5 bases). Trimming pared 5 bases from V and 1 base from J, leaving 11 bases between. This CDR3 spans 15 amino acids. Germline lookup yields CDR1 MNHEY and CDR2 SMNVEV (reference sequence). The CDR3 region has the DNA TGTGCCAGCAGTCCCCGGGGGGTAACTAATGAAAAACTGTTTTTT. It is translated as CASSPRGVTNEKLFF. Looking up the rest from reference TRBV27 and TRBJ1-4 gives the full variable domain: EAQVTQNPRYLITVTGKKLTVTCSQNMNHEYMSWYRQDPGLGLRQIYYSMNVEVTDKGDVPEGYKVSRKEKRNFPLILESPSPNQTSLYFCASSPRGVTNEKLFFGSGTQLSVL.

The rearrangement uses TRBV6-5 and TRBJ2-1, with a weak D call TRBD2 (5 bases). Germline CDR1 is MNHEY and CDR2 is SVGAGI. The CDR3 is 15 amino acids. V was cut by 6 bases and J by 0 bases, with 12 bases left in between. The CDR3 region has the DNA TGTGCCAGCAGACCCCGGGATTTCTCCTACAATGAGCAGTTCTTC. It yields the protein CASRPRDFSYNEQFF.

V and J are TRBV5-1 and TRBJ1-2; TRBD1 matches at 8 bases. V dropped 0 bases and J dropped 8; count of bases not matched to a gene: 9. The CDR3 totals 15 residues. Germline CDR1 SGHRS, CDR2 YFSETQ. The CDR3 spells CASSLETTGVFGYTF. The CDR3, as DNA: TGCGCCAGCAGCTTGGAGACGACAGGGGTGTTCGGCTACACCTTC.

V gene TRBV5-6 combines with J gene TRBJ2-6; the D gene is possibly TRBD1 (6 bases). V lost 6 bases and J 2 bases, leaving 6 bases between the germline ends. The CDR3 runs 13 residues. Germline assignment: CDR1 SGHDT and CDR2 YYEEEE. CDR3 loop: CASNRAGANVLTF. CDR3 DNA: TGTGCCAGCAACAGGGCTGGGGCCAACGTCCTGACTTTC.

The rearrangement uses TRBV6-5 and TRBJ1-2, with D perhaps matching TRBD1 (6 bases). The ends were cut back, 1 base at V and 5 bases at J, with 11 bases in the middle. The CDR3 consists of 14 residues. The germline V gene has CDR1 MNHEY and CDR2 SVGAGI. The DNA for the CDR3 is TGTGCCAGCAGTTACTTGGGGGCCGAGTATGGCTACACCTTC. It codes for CASSYLGAEYGYTF.

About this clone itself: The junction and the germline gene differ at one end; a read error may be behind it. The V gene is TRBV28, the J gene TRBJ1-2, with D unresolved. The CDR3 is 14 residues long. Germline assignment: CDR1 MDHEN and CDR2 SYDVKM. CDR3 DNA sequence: TGTGCCAGCAGTTTGGTCCGGGAAGACTATTGCTACACCTTC. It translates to CASSLVREDYCYTF.

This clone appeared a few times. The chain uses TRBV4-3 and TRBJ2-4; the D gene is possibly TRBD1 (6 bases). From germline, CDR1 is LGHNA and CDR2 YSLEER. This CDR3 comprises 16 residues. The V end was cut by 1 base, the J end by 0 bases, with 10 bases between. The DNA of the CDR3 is TGCGCCAGCAGCCAAGGTACAGGGATAGCCAAAAACATTCAGTACTTC. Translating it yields CASSQGTGIAKNIQYF.